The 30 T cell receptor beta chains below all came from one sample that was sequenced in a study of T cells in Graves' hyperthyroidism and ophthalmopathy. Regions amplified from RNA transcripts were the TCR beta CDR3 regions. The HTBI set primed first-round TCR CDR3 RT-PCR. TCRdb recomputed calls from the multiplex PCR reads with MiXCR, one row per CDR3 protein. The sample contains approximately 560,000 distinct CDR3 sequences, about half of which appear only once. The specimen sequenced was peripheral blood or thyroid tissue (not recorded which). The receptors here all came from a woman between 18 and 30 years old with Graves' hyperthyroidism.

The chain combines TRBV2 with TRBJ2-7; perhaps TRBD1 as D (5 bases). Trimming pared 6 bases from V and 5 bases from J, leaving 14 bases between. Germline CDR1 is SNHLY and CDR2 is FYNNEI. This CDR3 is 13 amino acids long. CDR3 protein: CASRNQGGNEQYF. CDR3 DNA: TGTGCCAGCAGGAACCAGGGCGGCAACGAGCAGTACTTC.

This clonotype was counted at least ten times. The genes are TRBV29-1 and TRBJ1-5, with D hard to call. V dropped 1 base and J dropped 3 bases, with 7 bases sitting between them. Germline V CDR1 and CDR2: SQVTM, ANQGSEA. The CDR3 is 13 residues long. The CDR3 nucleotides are TGCAGCGTTGAAGTCCGGGTCAATCAGCCCCAGCATTTT. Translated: CSVEVRVNQPQHF.

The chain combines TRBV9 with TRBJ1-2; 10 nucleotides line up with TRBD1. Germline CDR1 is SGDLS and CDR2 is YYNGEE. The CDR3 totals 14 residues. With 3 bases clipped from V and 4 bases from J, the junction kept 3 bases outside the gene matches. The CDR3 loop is CASSARTGGYGYTF. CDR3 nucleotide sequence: TGTGCCAGCAGCGCTAGGACAGGGGGCTATGGCTACACCTTC.

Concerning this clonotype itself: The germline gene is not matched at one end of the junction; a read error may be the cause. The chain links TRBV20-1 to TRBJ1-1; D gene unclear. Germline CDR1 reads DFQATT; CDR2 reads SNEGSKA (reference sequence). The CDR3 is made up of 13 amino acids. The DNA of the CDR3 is TGCAGTGCTAGCCCTGGACCGAACACTGAAGCTTCCTTT. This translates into CSASPGPNTEASF.

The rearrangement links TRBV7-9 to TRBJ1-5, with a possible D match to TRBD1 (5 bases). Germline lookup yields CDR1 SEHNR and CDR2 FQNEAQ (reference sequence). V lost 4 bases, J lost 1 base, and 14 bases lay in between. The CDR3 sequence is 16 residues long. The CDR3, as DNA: TGTGCCAGCAGCTCTGTCGGCAGGGCGAGCAATCAGCCCCAGCATTTT. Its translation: CASSSVGRASNQPQHF.

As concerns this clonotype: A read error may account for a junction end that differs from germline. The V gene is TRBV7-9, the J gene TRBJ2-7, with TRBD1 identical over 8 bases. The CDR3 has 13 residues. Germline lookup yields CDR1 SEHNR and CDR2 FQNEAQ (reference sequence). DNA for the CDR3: TGCGCCAGCAGCCAGGACAGGGTTCGCGAGCAGTACTTC. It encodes CASSQDRVREQYF.

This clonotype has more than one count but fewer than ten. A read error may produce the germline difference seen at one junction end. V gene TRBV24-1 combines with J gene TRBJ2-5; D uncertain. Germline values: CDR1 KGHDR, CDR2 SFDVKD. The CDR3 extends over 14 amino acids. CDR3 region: CASSDSPVQETQYF. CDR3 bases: TGTGCCAGCAGTGATTCCCCCGTCCAAGAGACCCAGTACTTC.

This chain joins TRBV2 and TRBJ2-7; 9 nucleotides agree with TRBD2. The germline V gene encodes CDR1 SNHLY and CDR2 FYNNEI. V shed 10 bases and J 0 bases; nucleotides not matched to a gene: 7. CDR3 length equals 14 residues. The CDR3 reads CATQPSGISYEQYF. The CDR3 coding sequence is TGTGCCACACAGCCTAGCGGGATCTCCTACGAGCAGTACTTC.

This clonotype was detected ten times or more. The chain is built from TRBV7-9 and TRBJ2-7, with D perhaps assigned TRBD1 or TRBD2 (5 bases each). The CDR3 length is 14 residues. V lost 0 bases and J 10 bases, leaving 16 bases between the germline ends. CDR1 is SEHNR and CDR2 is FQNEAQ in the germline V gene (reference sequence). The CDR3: CASSLATGRPAQYF. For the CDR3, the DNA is TGTGCCAGCAGCTTAGCCACGGGACGGCCGGCCCAGTACTTC.

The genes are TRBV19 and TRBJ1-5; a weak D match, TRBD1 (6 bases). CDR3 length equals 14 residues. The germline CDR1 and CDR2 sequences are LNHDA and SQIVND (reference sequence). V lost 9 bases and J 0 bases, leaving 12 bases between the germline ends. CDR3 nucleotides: TGTGCCAGCGGACAGTTGTATAGCAATCAGCCCCAGCATTTT. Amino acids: CASGQLYSNQPQHF.

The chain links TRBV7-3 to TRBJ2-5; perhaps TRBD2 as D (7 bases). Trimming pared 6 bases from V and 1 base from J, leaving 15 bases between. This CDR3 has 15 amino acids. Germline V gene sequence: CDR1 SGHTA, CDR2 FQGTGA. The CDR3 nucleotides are TGTGCCAGCAGTTCAAGGGGGGGGGTCCAAGAGACCCAGTACTTC. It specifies CASSSRGGVQETQYF.

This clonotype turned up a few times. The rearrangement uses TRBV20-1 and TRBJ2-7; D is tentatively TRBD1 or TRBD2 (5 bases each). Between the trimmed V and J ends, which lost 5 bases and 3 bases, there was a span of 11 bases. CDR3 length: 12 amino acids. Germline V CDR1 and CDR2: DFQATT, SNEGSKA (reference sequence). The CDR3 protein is CSAAAGGYEQYF. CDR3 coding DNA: TGCAGTGCTGCTGCTGGGGGCTACGAGCAGTACTTC.

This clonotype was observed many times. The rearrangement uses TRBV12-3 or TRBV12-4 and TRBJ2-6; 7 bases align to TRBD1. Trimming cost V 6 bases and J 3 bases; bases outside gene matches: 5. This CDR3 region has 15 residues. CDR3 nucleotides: TGTGCCAGCAGGCCGACAGGGTTTGGGGCCAACGTCCTGACTTTC. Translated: CASRPTGFGANVLTF.

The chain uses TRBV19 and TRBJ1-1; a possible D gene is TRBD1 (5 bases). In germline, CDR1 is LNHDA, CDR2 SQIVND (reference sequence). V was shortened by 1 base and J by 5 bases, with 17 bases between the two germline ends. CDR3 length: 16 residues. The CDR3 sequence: CASSIGVGRVGTEAFF. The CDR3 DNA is TGTGCCAGTAGTATAGGGGTCGGCAGGGTTGGAACTGAAGCTTTCTTT.

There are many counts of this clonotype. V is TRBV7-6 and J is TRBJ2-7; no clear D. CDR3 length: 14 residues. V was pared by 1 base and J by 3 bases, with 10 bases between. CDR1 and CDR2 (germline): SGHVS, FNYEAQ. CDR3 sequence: CASSLGHSGYEQYF. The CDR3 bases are TGTGCCAGCAGCTTAGGTCACTCCGGCTACGAGCAGTACTTC.

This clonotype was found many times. CDR3 residues: CSVATGLEVEKLFF. In nucleotides, the CDR3 is TGCAGCGTGGCGACAGGGCTTGAGGTTGAAAAACTGTTTTTT. V and J are TRBV29-1 and TRBJ1-4; 7 bases fit TRBD1. Germline CDR1 reads SQVTM; CDR2 reads ANQGSEA. The V and J ends lost 6 bases and 7 bases, in that order; junction bases with no gene match: 11. CDR3 length equals 14 residues. The complete variable domain, with remaining parts taken from reference TRBV29-1 and TRBJ1-4, reads SAVISQKPSRDICQRGTSLTIQCQVDSQVTMMFWYRQQPGQSLTLIATANQGSEATYESGFVIDKFPISRPNLTFSTLTVSNMSPEDSSIYLCSVATGLEVEKLFFGSGTQLSVL.

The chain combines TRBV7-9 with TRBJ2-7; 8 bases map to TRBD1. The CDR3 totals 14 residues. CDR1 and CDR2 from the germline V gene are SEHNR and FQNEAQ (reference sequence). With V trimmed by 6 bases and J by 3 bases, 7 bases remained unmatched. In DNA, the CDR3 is TGTGCCAGCAGACCCCCGGGACAGGACTACGAGCAGTACTTC. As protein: CASRPPGQDYEQYF.

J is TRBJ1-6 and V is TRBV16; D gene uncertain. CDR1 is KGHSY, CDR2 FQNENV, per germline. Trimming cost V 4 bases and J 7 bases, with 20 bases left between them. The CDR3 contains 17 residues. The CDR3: CASSRLASWSRNSPLHF. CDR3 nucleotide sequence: TGTGCCAGCAGCCGACTTGCGTCGTGGAGTAGGAATTCACCCCTCCACTTT.

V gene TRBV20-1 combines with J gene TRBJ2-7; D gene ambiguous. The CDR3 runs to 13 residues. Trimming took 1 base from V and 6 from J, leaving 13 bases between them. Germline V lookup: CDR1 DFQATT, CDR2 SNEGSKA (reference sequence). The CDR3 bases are TGCAGTGCTAGAGGTGGGCAGTGGAGCGAGCAGTACTTC. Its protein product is CSARGGQWSEQYF.

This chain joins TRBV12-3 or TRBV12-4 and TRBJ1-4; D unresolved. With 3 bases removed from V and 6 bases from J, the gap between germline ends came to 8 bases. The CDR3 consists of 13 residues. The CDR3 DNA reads TGTGCCAGCAGTTTTGAAACCGATGAAAAACTGTTTTTT. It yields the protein CASSFETDEKLFF.

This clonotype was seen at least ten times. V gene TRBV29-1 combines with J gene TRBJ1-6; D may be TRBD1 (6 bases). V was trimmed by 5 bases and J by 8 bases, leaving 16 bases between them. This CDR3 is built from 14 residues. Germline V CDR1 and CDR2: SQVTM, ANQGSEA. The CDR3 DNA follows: TGCAGCGTTACCACCGGGACACTAGATTCACCCCTCCACTTT. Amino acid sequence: CSVTTGTLDSPLHF.

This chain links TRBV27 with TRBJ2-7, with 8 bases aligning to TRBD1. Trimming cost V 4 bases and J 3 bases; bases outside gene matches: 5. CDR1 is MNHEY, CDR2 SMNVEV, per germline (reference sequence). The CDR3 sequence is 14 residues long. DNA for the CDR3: TGTGCCAGCAGTTCCCAGACAGGGGACTACGAGCAGTACTTC. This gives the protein CASSSQTGDYEQYF.

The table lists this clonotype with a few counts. CDR3 bases: TGTGCCAGCAGAGGTGAAGCTTTCTTT. Its translation: CASRGEAFF. The J gene is TRBJ1-1, the V gene TRBV12-3 or TRBV12-4; D gene ambiguous. This CDR3 has 9 residues. With 6 bases removed from V and 7 bases from J, the gap between germline ends came to 3 bases.

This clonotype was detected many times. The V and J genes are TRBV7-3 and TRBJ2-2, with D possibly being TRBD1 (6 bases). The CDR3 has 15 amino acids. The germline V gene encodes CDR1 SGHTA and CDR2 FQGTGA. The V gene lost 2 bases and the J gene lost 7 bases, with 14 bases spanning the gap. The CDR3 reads CASSLGAARGGELFF. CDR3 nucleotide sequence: TGTGCCAGCAGCTTAGGAGCGGCCAGGGGCGGGGAGCTGTTTTTT.

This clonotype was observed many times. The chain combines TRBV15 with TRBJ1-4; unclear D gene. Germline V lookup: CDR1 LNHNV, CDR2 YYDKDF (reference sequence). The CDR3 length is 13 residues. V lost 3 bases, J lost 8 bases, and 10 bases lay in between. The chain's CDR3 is CATSRPSGEKLFF. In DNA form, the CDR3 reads TGTGCCACCAGCAGGCCCTCGGGGGAAAAACTGTTTTTT.

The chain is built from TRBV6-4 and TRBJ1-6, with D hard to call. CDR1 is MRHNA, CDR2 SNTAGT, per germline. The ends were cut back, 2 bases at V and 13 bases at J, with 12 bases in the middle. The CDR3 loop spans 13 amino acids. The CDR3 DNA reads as TGTGCCAGCAGTGACAGGGAAAGTCAGCCCCTCCACTTT. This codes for CASSDRESQPLHF.

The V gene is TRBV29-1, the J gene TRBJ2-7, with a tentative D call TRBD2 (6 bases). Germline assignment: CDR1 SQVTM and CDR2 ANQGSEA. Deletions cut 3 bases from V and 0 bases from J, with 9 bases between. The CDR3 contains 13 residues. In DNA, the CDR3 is TGCAGCGTTGACCCAGCGGGCTCCTACGAGCAGTACTTC. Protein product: CSVDPAGSYEQYF.

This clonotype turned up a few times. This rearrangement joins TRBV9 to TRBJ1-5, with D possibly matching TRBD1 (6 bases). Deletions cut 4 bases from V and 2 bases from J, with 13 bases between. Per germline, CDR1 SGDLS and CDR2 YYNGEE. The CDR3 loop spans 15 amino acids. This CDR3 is CASSQVPGGNQPQHF. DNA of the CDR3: TGTGCCAGCAGCCAAGTGCCAGGGGGCAATCAGCCCCAGCATTTT.

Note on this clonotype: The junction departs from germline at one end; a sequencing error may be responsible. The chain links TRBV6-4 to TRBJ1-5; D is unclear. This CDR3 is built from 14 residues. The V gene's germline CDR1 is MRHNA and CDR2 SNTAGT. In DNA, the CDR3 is TGTGCCAGCAGGGACTCCTTCCCCAATCAGCCCCAGCATTTT. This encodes CASRDSFPNQPQHF.

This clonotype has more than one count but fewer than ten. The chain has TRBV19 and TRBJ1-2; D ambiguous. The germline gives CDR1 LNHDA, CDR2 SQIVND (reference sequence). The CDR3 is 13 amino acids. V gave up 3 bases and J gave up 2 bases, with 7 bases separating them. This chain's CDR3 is CASSIRENYGYTF. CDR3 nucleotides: TGTGCCAGTAGTATTCGAGAAAACTATGGCTACACCTTC.